This TCR beta chain was captured in a study of blood T cell repertoires in COVID-19. Study context: COVID-19 samples collected from the United States, Italy and Spain covered acute and convalescent phases. PBMCs, B-cell-depleted T cells, or T cells provided the cDNA or gDNA that made up the material.

CDR1 SGHNT and CDR2 YENEEA come from the germline V gene. The CDR3 runs to 15 residues. The junction had 10 bases not matched to a gene; V was cut back by 5 bases and J by 5 bases. Original analysis: Nucleated cell number was recorded as an estimate derived from reference gene primer amplification. Clones were sequenced by immunoSEQ multiplex PCR, and TCRdb holds only the in-frame ones, with some missing. V, J and clone size reflect that table, while D and trimming were determined from the DNA. The sample includes 200,000 to 250,000 clones, 92% of them seen just once. This receptor was identified in a young man with acute or convalescent COVID-19. The sample was peripheral blood. The gene calls are TRBV11-3 and TRBJ2-7, with TRBD1 identical over 9 bases. CDR3 in DNA: TGTGCCAGCAGCGATTCAACGGGACAGGGAAACGAGCAGTACTTC. Amino acid sequence: CASSDSTGQGNEQYF. The whole variable domain, remainder taken from reference TRBV11-3 and TRBJ2-7, is EAGVVQSPRYKIIEKKQPVAFWCNPISGHNTLYWYLQNLGQGPELLIRYENEEAVDDSQLPKDRFSAERLKGVDSTLKIQPAELGDSAVYLCASSDSTGQGNEQYFGPGTRLTVT.